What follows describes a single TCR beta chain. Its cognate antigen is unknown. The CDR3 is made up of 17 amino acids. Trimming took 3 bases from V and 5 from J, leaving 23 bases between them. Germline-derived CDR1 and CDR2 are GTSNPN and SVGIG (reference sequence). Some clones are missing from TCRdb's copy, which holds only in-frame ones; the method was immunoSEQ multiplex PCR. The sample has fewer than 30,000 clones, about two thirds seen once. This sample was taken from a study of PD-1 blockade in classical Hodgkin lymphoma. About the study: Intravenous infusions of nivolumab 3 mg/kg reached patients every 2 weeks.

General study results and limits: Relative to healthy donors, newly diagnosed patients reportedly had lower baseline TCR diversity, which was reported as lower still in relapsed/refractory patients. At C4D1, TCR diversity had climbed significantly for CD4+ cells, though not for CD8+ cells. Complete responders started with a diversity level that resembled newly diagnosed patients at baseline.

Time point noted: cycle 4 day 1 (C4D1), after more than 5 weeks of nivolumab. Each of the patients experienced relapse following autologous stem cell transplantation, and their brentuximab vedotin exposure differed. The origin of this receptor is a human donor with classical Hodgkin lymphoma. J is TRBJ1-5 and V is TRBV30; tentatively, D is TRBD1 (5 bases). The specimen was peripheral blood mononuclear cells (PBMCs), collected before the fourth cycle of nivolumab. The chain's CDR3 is CAWREGPPGLTYQPQHF. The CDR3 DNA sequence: TGTGCCTGGAGGGAAGGACCCCCGGGACTTACATATCAGCCCCAGCATTTT.